This T cell receptor (beta chain) was profiled in a study of PD-L1 blockade in urothelial cancer. Germline CDR1 reads MDHEN; CDR2 reads SYDVKM. The CDR3 sequence is 14 residues long. The germline V and J ends were trimmed by 3 bases and 5 bases, with 11 bases remaining between them. As for time point: peripheral blood 6 weeks after treatment start. Clones were sequenced by immunoSEQ multiplex PCR, and TCRdb holds only the in-frame ones, with some missing. This sample carries tens of thousands of clones, about 90% of them seen once, and the ten largest clones take around 7%. The rearrangement links TRBV28 to TRBJ1-5; a weak D match, TRBD1 (6 bases). This sample comprised PBMCs, obtained around atezolizumab (anti-PD-L1) treatment. This TCR was sampled from a man between 65 and 85 years old with urothelial cancer. CDR3 nucleotides: TGTGCCAGCAGTTTGACAGGTTCCTATCAGCCCCAGCATTTT. It specifies CASSLTGSYQPQHF.